Here is one T cell receptor (beta chain) with its context. The source of the sample is a study of T cell changes during pregnancy in multiple sclerosis. Produced via immunoSEQ multiplex PCR; TCRdb's table is partial and in-frame only. Of under 95,000 clones in the sample, roughly 92% were seen once. This CDR3 is built from 14 residues. The J segment lost 5 bases and the V segment lost 5 bases, leaving 6 bases of the junction unmatched. Germline assignment: CDR1 MGHDK and CDR2 SYGVNS. This chain joins TRBV25-1 and TRBJ1-2, with 9 bases fitting TRBD1. The sequencing used peripheral blood, collected in the second trimester of pregnancy. The sequence derives from a female donor with multiple sclerosis, enrolled in a pregnancy study. CDR3 coding DNA: TGTGCCAGCAGTAGGGGACAGGGCTCATATGGCTACACCTTC. Its translation: CASSRGQGSYGYTF.